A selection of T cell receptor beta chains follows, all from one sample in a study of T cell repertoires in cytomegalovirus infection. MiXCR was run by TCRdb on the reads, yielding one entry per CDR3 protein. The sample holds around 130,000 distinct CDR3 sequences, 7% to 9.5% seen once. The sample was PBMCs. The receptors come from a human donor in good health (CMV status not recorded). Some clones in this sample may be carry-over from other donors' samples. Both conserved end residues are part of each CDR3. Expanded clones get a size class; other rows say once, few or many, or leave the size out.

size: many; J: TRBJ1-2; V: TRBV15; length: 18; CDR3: CATSRNRDRGYANYGYTF
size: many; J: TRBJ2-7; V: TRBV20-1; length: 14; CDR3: CSAKTGQSSYEQYF
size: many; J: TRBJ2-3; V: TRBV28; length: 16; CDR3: CASSFGRDRGTDTQYF
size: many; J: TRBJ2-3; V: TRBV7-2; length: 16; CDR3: CASSPDRGILTDTQYF
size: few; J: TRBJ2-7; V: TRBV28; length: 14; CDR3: CASSLGQGGRWGYF
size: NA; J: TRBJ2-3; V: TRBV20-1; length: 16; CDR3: CSARSGLAGTTDTQYF
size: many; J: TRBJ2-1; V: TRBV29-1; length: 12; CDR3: CSVEELANEQFF
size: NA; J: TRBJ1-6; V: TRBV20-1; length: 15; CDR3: CSARPTVSYNSPLHF
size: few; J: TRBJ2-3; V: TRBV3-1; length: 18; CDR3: CASSQVGGSLTSTDTQYF
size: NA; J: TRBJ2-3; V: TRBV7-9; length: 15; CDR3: CASSRSSGATDTQYF
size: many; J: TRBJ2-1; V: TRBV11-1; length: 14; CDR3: CASSRDRQYNEQFF
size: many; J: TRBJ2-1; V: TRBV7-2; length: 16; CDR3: CASSLVRGPSYNEQFF
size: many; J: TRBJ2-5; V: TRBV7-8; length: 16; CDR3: CASSSSTAPRGETQYF
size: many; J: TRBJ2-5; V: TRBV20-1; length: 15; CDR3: CSAISGKGDQETQYF
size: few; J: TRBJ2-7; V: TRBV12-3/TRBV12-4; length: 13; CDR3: CASSSGTGDEQYF